This TCR beta chain stems from a study of T cells in Graves' hyperthyroidism and ophthalmopathy (dated by TCRdb to about 2019). Background for the entire study: Peripheral blood was collected at initial diagnosis, before any treatment. TCR V-J signatures able to tell the groups apart were searched for in a discovery cohort of some 100 patients, of whom around 43 had Graves' ophthalmopathy and around 58 had stable Graves' hyperthyroidism. Prospective prediction of ophthalmopathy was tested in an independent validation cohort consisting of some 19 hyperthyroidism patients and 15 or so patients who later progressed to ophthalmopathy. Once sampling was done, hyperthyroidism patients were given methimazole at a starting dose of 30 mg daily, whereas ophthalmopathy patients were given high-dose intravenous methylprednisolone. The roughly 100 discovery patients were randomly split 7:3 into training and test sets. In addition, the study compared T-cell repertoires in thyroid tissue and in blood from roughly 6 Graves' hyperthyroidism patients. The paper reports TCR Vbeta CDR3 sequencing of approximately 140 peripheral blood samples: over 40 ophthalmopathy, approximately 74 hyperthyroidism and approximately 17 progressor patients.

A word on this clonotype: Its antigen is not yet known. No base qualities exist here, and no much larger clone lies one base off it.

Overall study outcomes, separate from this receptor: In validation, progression to ophthalmopathy was predicted by the model with around 70% sensitivity and 72.22% specificity, a median of approximately 6.5 months before onset. Blood samples also contained most of the expanded thyroid clonotypes (frequency above 0.001), which suggests that blood repertoires may reflect thyroid immune responses. No statistical method was used to set the sample size in advance, and investigators knew the group allocation. A model built on a 13 V-J signature distinguished ophthalmopathy from stable hyperthyroidism, reaching about 88% sensitivity and 81% to 83% specificity in cross-validation and 80%/75% in testing.

The CDR3 has 16 amino acids, counting the end cysteine and phenylalanine. Of the read, only the CDR3 DNA is kept; its 48 bases are in frame from base 1. The germline V gene supplies CDR1 SGHVS and CDR2 FQNEAQ. V lost 2 bases and J lost 10 bases, and the count of bases not matched to a germline gene is 14. Amplification of TCR beta CDR3 regions was carried out from RNA transcripts. For the first round of RT-PCR on the TCR CDR3, the HTBI primer set was used together with the Qiagen OneStep RT-PCR kit. Libraries were constructed in a second round of multiplex PCR, after which size selection and purification were carried out. Paired-end sequencing of the libraries was performed with 100 bp reads on an Illumina HiSeq2000. For the original study's pipeline: Raw data were processed with SOAPnuke, discarding reads with adapters, uncalled bases, mean Phred below 15, or no exact constant-primer or identifier match. High-quality paired reads were merged with COPE v1.2.5, and unique nucleotide sequences were defined as clonotypes. Clonotypes were aligned to IMGT TRBV, TRBD and TRBJ reference segments using MiTCR v1.1. Analysis was restricted to V-J combinations with a frequency above 0.0001, which covered roughly 99% of repertoires. The TCS score was defined as the ratio of F50 (clonal expansion) to E x V (chaos), calculated using BLOSUM62-based TCRdist between CDR3 peptides within each V-J. Welch's t-statistics and random forest reduced approximately 520 V-J features to 10 to 15, which were used in a naive Bayes classifier (R e1071). TCRdb's own reprocessing of the public reads used fastp at Q25 and MiXCR and kept productive beta chains. Each entry is one CDR3 protein sequence, shown with its most common DNA and genes. V and J calls and clone size were set by TCRdb, not the authors. Present in this sample are 500,000 to 550,000 distinct CDR3 sequences, 15% to 20% of which were seen just once. The ten largest clones take up about 45% of the sample.

Ophthalmopathy patients had moderately to severely active disease, with a Clinical Activity Score of 3 or more, a NOSPECS grade of 4 or more, and a disease duration of less than 3 months. The study excluded patients with uncontrolled infections, other autoimmune diseases, pregnancy or lactation. Diagnoses were established on the basis of clinical symptoms, serum thyroxine and TRAb, thyroid ultrasound, and orbital computed tomography. PBMCs were separated from 8 to 10 ml of fresh peripheral blood using Ficoll-Paque density gradient centrifugation. Trizol reagent was used to extract total RNA, and RNA quality was then checked on an Agilent 2100 Bioanalyzer.

Sequenced: blood. The sequence links TRBV7-8 to TRBJ1-5; the junction holds 7 bases that match TRBD1. The receptor's source is a man in his forties or fifties with Graves' ophthalmopathy. The DNA sequence is given as TGTGCCAGCAGCTTAAAAACTGGGACAGTCCGAATACCCCAGCATTTT. It encodes CASSLKTGTVRIPQHF. With the rest looked up from the reference TRBV7-8 and TRBJ1-5 genes rather than sequenced, the full variable domain is GAGVSQSPRYKVAKRGQDVALRCDPISGHVSLFWYQQALGQGPEFLTYFQNEAQLDKSGLPSDRFFAERPEGSVSTLKIQRTQQEDSAVYLCASSLKTGTVRIPQHFGDGTRLSIL.